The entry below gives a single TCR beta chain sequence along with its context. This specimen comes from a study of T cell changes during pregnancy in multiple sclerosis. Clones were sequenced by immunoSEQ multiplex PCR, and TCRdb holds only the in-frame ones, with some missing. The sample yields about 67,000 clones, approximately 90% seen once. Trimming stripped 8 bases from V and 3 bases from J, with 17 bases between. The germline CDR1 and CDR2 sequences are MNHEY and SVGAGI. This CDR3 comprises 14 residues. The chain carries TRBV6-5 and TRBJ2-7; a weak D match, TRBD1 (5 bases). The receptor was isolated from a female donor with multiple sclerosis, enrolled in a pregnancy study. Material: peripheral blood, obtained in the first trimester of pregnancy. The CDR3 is CASGVQGTVYEQYF. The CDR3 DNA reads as TGTGCCAGCGGGGTTCAGGGTACCGTCTACGAGCAGTACTTC.